These 17 T cell receptor beta chains share one sample of origin, sequenced in a study of CD4 and CD8 cells across lung adenocarcinoma regions. Each CDR3 protein is one row after TCRdb ran MiXCR on the PCR reads. Here the sample spans roughly 6,800 distinct CDR3 sequences, around 53% being singletons. Material: CD8+ T cells from the center of a lung tumor. These receptors originate from a male donor with lung adenocarcinoma. The CD4 and CD8 labels of this study may be unreliable.

In this sample, this clonotype turned up a few times. V and J are TRBV6-1 and TRBJ2-1; TRBD2 matches 7 bases. The V gene's germline CDR1 is MNHNS and CDR2 SASEGT. The CDR3 runs 15 residues. J gave up 4 bases and V 2 bases, and 5 bases lay outside the gene matches. CDR3 nucleotide sequence: TGTGCCAGCAGTGAATGGGGGGGGGGTTACAATGAGCAGTTCTTC. Its translation is CASSEWGGGYNEQFF.

The chain has TRBV4-2 and TRBJ2-7, with D possibly called TRBD1 or TRBD2 (5 bases each). The CDR3 length is 16 residues. Looked up from germline, CDR1 is LGHNA and CDR2 is YNFKEQ. The germline V and J ends were trimmed by 0 bases and 2 bases, with 14 bases remaining between them. The CDR3 DNA reads as TGTGCCAGCAGCCAAGATCTCGGGACGGGAACCTACGAGCAGTACTTC. Translated: CASSQDLGTGTYEQYF.

The CDR3 region is CASSGGENNSPLHF. The CDR3 bases are TGTGCCAGCTCAGGGGGCGAGAATAATTCACCCCTCCACTTT. The chain is built from TRBV6-1 and TRBJ1-6, with 8 bases identical to TRBD1. Germline-derived CDR1 and CDR2 are MNHNS and SASEGT. V trimming: 8 bases; J trimming: 5 bases; junction bases outside the gene matches: 5. This CDR3 comprises 14 residues.

The rearrangement links TRBV6-1 to TRBJ2-1; D is ambiguous. Trimming removed 5 bases from V and 15 bases from J, with 8 bases in between. The CDR3 totals 9 residues. Germline loops: CDR1 MNHNS, CDR2 SASEGT. The CDR3 region has the DNA TGTGCCAGCAGTCTATCCCCGTTCTTC. It yields the protein CASSLSPFF.

This chain uses TRBV10-2 with TRBJ2-5, with 11 bases fitting TRBD2. The DNA matches TRBJ2-7 better at its end, which makes the J call doubtful. The germline V gene encodes CDR1 WSHSY and CDR2 SAAADI. The CDR3 sequence is 15 residues long. The CDR3 protein is CASSDRLAGRNEQYF. CDR3 in DNA: TGCGCCAGCAGCGACCGACTAGCGGGGAGAAACGAGCAGTACTTC.

The CDR3 reads CAISEPGTSGRYTQYF. The CDR3 DNA reads TGTGCCATCAGTGAGCCTGGGACTAGCGGGAGGTATACGCAGTATTTT. The chain couples TRBV10-3 to TRBJ2-3; 15 nucleotides match TRBD2. CDR3 length equals 16 residues. The J segment lost 7 bases and the V segment lost 2 bases, leaving 4 bases of the junction unmatched. CDR1 and CDR2 (germline): ENHRY, SYGVKD.

The J gene is TRBJ2-1, the V gene TRBV6-1, with 10 bases lining up with TRBD1. This CDR3 is 13 amino acids long. V lost 6 bases and J lost 10; bases outside the gene matches: 6. Germline V gene lookup returns CDR1 MNHNS and CDR2 SASEGT. CDR3 residues: CASRGQGSYEQFF. The CDR3 nucleotides read TGTGCCAGCAGGGGACAGGGGAGTTACGAGCAGTTCTTC.

This clonotype was detected a few times. The gene calls are TRBV27 and TRBJ2-5; 11 bases match TRBD2. The V gene's germline CDR1 is MNHEY and CDR2 SMNVEV (reference sequence). After removal of 3 bases from V and 0 bases from J, the junction contained 0 bases not matched to a gene. This CDR3 has 15 residues. The CDR3 DNA follows: TGTGCCAGCAGTTTGACTAGCGGGAACCAAGAGACCCAGTACTTC. Translation gives CASSLTSGNQETQYF.

This clonotype was found many times. This chain uses TRBV6-5 with TRBJ2-5, with D maybe TRBD2 (5 bases). Germline assignment: CDR1 MNHEY and CDR2 SVGAGI. The CDR3 is 14 residues long. V lost 2 bases and J lost 13, with 20 bases in between. The CDR3 is CASSYVGNTGELYF. The CDR3 nucleotides read TGTGCCAGCAGTTACGTCGGGAACACCGGGGAGCTGTACTTC.

V usage is TRBV12-3 or TRBV12-4 and J usage is TRBJ2-1; D is uncertain. Trimming cost V 8 bases and J 0 bases, with 8 bases left between them. The CDR3 consists of 13 residues. CDR3 sequence (DNA): TGTGCCAGCTGTGGAGTCTCCTACAATGAGCAGTTCTTC. Amino acids: CASCGVSYNEQFF.

The chain uses TRBV6-1 and TRBJ2-1; D gene uncertain. Matching the DNA end better, TRBJ2-5 makes the J call doubtful. CDR1 and CDR2 from the germline V gene are MNHNS and SASEGT. This CDR3 has 15 amino acids. The CDR3: CASSAPNLDQETQYF. DNA for the CDR3: TGTGCCAGCAGTGCCCCCAATCTGGACCAAGAGACCCAGTACTTC.

Notes on this clonotype: At one end, the junction sequence differs from germline, possibly due to a read error. This chain links TRBV10-1 with TRBJ1-2; 8 nucleotides align to TRBD1. The germline gives CDR1 WNHNN, CDR2 SYGVQD (reference sequence). The CDR3 is 16 residues long. The CDR3 spells CASYRDRRPSDTDDIF. Written as DNA, the CDR3 is TGCGCCAGTTACCGGGACAGGAGGCCTTCAGACACTGACGACATCTTC.

The rearrangement links TRBV6-5 to TRBJ2-5, with D tentatively TRBD1 (6 bases). The better agreement between TRBJ2-7 and the DNA end casts doubt on the J call. The germline gives CDR1 MNHEY, CDR2 SVGAGI. CDR3 length: 13 residues. CDR3 in DNA: TGTGCCAGCAGTTACACAGGGAACCACGAGCAGTACTTC. Encoded protein: CASSYTGNHEQYF.

The sample holds one count of this clonotype. One junction end does not reproduce the germline sequence, and a read error may be involved. The chain is built from TRBV7-7 and TRBJ2-3; D may be TRBD1 or TRBD2 (5 bases each). The germline V gene has CDR1 SSHAT and CDR2 FNYEAQ (reference sequence). The CDR3 sequence is 13 residues long. The CDR3 sequence is CASSWDSTDTQYF. The CDR3 DNA sequence: TGTGCTAGCAGCTGGGACAGCACAGATACGCAGTATTTT.

The chain has TRBV6-1 and TRBJ2-1, with D hard to call. V dropped 6 bases and J dropped 4 bases, with 13 bases sitting between them. This CDR3 is built from 14 residues. CDR1 is MNHNS, CDR2 SASEGT, per germline. In nucleotides, the CDR3 is TGTGCCAGCAGGTCTCTTGACGCGTACAATGAGCAGTTCTTC. It translates to CASRSLDAYNEQFF.

The chain is built from TRBV7-2 and TRBJ2-1; unclear D gene. Germline V gene lookup returns CDR1 SGHTA and CDR2 FQGNSA. The CDR3 consists of 13 residues. The V gene lost 5 bases and the J gene lost 7 bases, with 12 bases spanning the gap. DNA of the CDR3: TGTGCCAGCAGCCCAGGACCCACAAATGAGCAGTTCTTC. Residues: CASSPGPTNEQFF. The variable domain in full, with the rest retrieved from reference TRBV7-2 and TRBJ2-1, is GAGVSQSPSNKVTEKGKDVELRCDPISGHTALYWYRQSLGQGLEFLIYFQGNSAPDKSGLPSDRFSAERTGGSVSTLTIQRTQQEDSAVYLCASSPGPTNEQFFGPGTRLTVL.

The rearrangement links TRBV10-1 to TRBJ2-1, with TRBD2 identical over 10 bases. CDR1 and CDR2 from the germline V gene are WNHNN and SYGVQD (reference sequence). The CDR3 runs to 15 residues. V dropped 3 bases and J dropped 2; count of bases not matched to a gene: 1. The CDR3 DNA is TGCGCCAGCAGTGAACTAGCGGGACCCTACAATGAGCAGTTCTTC. Its translation: CASSELAGPYNEQFF.